This T cell receptor (beta chain) was captured by sequencing in a study of blood T cells in healthy people across ages. In regard to this clonotype: Its antigen is not known.

A J-beta primer mix and a sample-barcoded 5' primer were used in a second PCR of about 6 to 12 cycles. Each cDNA molecule, via a template-switch adaptor with 12 random nucleotides, was tagged. TCRdb processed the 5' RACE reads anew with MiXCR; each CDR3 protein has one entry. The table has 2 million or so distinct CDR3 sequences, around half seen once. Germline lookup yields CDR1 DFQATT and CDR2 SNEGSKA (reference sequence). The CDR3 has 13 residues. Findings of the study overall: Researchers deemed the diversity estimates from one million T cells underestimates.

The genes are TRBV20-1 and TRBJ2-7; D remains ambiguous. The assigned J gene may be wrong: the sequence end matches TRBJ2-5 better. The sequence was obtained from a woman aged 40 to 49 in good health. Input material: blood. The CDR3 loop is CSARGAHQETQYF. The CDR3 DNA follows: TGCAGTGCTAGAGGGGCGCACCAAGAGACCCAGTACTTC.